Shown below are 18 T cell receptor beta chains from a single sample sequenced in a study of T cells in women clearing cervical HPV infection. The table came from immunoSEQ multiplex PCR; TCRdb's copy has only in-frame clones and leaves some out. Recorded for this sample: approximately 35,000 clones. The sample comprised blood buffy coat. The receptors shown here come from a woman between 18 and 70 years old with a cervical HPV16 infection that either progressed to CIN3+ or cleared (not recorded which).

With respect to this clone: The read falls 3 residues short of the CDR3 end, and the missing part is taken from the germline J gene. The chain uses TRBV19 and TRBJ2-3; possibly TRBD2 for D (6 bases). The CDR3 spans 13 residues. Germline-derived CDR1 and CDR2 are LNHDA and SQIVND (reference sequence). V was trimmed by 8 bases and J by 6 bases, leaving 15 bases between them. The CDR3 protein is CASGSGVADTQYF. The part of the CDR3 DNA that was read is TGTGCCAGTGGCTCGGGGGTGGCGGATACG.

As for this clone: The DNA ends 3 residues before the CDR3 does, and the rest of the CDR3 is filled in from the germline J gene. V is TRBV28 and J is TRBJ1-3, with D unresolved. V was trimmed by 7 bases and J by 0 bases, leaving 7 bases between them. Per germline, CDR1 MDHEN and CDR2 SYDVKM. The CDR3 has 13 amino acids. CDR3 in amino acids: CASKWHSGNTIYF. Incomplete CDR3 DNA: TGTGCCAGCAAATGGCACTCTGGAAACACC.

To note about this clone: Sequencing ends 3 residues short of the CDR3 end; the germline J gene provides the rest. V usage is TRBV20-1 and J usage is TRBJ2-7; 11 positions agree with TRBD1. Germline CDR1 DFQATT, CDR2 SNEGSKA (reference sequence). V lost 2 bases to trimming and J lost 2 bases; unmatched junction nucleotides: 5. The CDR3 sequence is 15 residues long. The CDR3 bases that were read are TGCAGTGCTAGAATGGGACAGGGGGGGGCCTACGAG. Amino acids: CSARMGQGGAYE. Given in full, the CDR3 is CSARMGQGGAYEQYF.

Comments on this clone: The read terminates 3 residues ahead of where the CDR3 ends, so the germline J gene completes it. The V gene is TRBV20-1, the J gene TRBJ2-3, with 9 nucleotides matching TRBD2. Germline trimming cut 6 bases from V and 6 bases from J; bases unmatched to any gene: 10. The length of the CDR3 is 14 residues. Germline V lookup: CDR1 DFQATT, CDR2 SNEGSKA (reference sequence). The sequenced CDR3 bases are TGCAGTGCCTTAGCGGGAGTGGTAGGGGATACG. It translates to CSALAGVVGDT. The full CDR3 protein is CSALAGVVGDTQYF.

As regards this clone: The read ends 3 residues before the CDR3 terminus; that terminus is restored from the germline J gene. The chain is built from TRBV10-2 and TRBJ1-2; 7 bases fit TRBD1. The CDR3 has 17 amino acids. Trimming removed 2 bases from V and 4 bases from J; junction bases left unmatched: 13. The germline V gene encodes CDR1 WSHSY and CDR2 SAAADI. CDR3 DNA (partial): TGCGCCAGCAGTGAGGCTTTACCAGGGGGATCCCTCTATGGC. Translating it yields CASSEALPGGSLYG. The whole CDR3 region reads CASSEALPGGSLYGYTF.

Concerning this clone itself: The read stops 3 residues short of the end of the CDR3; the missing end is completed from the germline J gene. The chain uses TRBV20-1 and TRBJ2-7, with TRBD1 matching over 7 bases. V lost 3 bases, J lost 5 bases, and 7 bases stayed unmatched. Germline CDR1 and CDR2: DFQATT and SNEGSKA (reference sequence). The CDR3 is made up of 13 amino acids. CDR3 DNA (partial): TGCAGTGCTAGGCGGCCAGGGGGTCACGAG. It encodes CSARRPGGHE. The entire CDR3 is CSARRPGGHEQYF.

On this clone itself: The read halts 3 residues ahead of the CDR3 end, with the missing end drawn from the germline J gene. The gene calls are TRBV19 and TRBJ1-2; perhaps TRBD1 as D (6 bases). This CDR3 has 10 residues. Germline V CDR1 and CDR2: LNHDA, SQIVND (reference sequence). The sequenced part of the CDR3 DNA is TGTGCCAGTGGGACAAACGGC. It translates to CASGTNG. The CDR3, in full, reads CASGTNGYTF.

About this clone: The read halts 3 residues ahead of the CDR3 end, with the missing end drawn from the germline J gene. V is TRBV5-1 and J is TRBJ2-2; 7 nucleotides match TRBD1. From germline, CDR1 is SGHRS and CDR2 YFSETQ. This CDR3 contains 14 residues. CDR3 DNA, as far as it was read: TGCGCCAGCAGCGGGGGACAGTCTAATGAAAAG. Translated: CASSGGQSNEK. The CDR3 in full is CASSGGQSNEKLFF.

In the case of this clone: The read gets to within 3 residues of the CDR3 end, and the germline J gene fills in the rest. The chain employs TRBV11-2 and TRBJ2-7; 10 bases map to TRBD1. With 1 base clipped from V and 2 bases from J, the junction kept 2 bases outside the gene matches. Germline-derived CDR1 and CDR2 are SGHAT and FQNNGV. CDR3 length: 15 amino acids. The CDR3 loop is CASSLVGTGAYEQYF. The CDR3 bases that were read are TGTGCCAGCAGCTTAGTAGGGACAGGGGCCTACGAG.

Worth noting for this clone: The missing CDR3 end, 3 residues past where the read stops, is filled in from the germline J gene. The chain has TRBV20-1 and TRBJ2-3; tentatively, D is TRBD2 (6 bases). From germline, CDR1 is DFQATT and CDR2 SNEGSKA (reference sequence). Trimming removed 5 bases at V and 3 bases at J, with 15 bases between. The CDR3 extends over 14 amino acids. CDR3 bases read: TGCAGTGCTGGGGAGGCAGGGAGAACAGATACG. Translating gives CSAGEAGRTDT. The CDR3 in its entirety is CSAGEAGRTDTQYF.

In the case of this clone: The read finishes 3 residues shy of the CDR3 end, and the germline J gene is used to complete it. The chain has TRBV19 and TRBJ1-2, with TRBD1 identical over 10 bases. CDR1 and CDR2 from the germline V gene are LNHDA and SQIVND (reference sequence). This CDR3 contains 16 residues. The DNA read from the CDR3 is TGTGCCAGTAGTGCACTCGGGACAGGGGCAATCTACGAC. Its protein product is CASSALGTGAIYD. The whole CDR3 region reads CASSALGTGAIYDYTF.

A word on this clone: The read ends 3 residues before the CDR3 terminus; that terminus is restored from the germline J gene. The V call is TRBV7-9, the J call TRBJ1-1, with D perhaps TRBD1 (6 bases). The length of the CDR3 is 15 residues. Germline loops: CDR1 SEHNR, CDR2 FQNEAQ (reference sequence). CDR3 DNA, as far as it was read: TGTGCCAGCAGCTACACCGGGACAAAGGGTGAAAAA. This translates into CASSYTGTKGEK. The full CDR3 sequence reads CASSYTGTKGEKAFF.

Regarding this clone: The sequence runs out 3 residues before the end of the CDR3; the remainder is reconstructed from the germline J gene. The chain joins TRBV5-1 to TRBJ1-1; D unclear. This CDR3 spans 13 amino acids. Germline CDR1 is SGHRS and CDR2 is YFSETQ. V was pared by 5 bases and J by 3 bases, with 11 bases between. CDR3 sequence reads: CASSSPSYTEAFF. CDR3 bases read: TGCGCCAGCAGTTCCCCTTCGTACACTGAA. Full variable domain (missing parts from reference TRBV5-1 and TRBJ1-1): KAGVTQTPRYLIKTRGQQVTLSCSPISGHRSVSWYQQTPGQGLQFLFEYFSETQRNKGNFPGRFSGRQFSNSRSEMNVSTLELGDSALYLCASSSPSYTEAFFGQGTRLTVV.

To note about this clone: The read terminates 3 residues ahead of where the CDR3 ends, so the germline J gene completes it. The genes are TRBV7-9 and TRBJ1-5, with a tentative D call TRBD1 (5 bases). Germline V gene lookup returns CDR1 SEHNR and CDR2 FQNEAQ (reference sequence). The length of the CDR3 is 14 residues. The DNA read from the CDR3 is TGTGCCAGCAGCTTATCAGGGATCACAGATCCC. Protein sequence: CASSLSGITDP. The whole CDR3 is CASSLSGITDPQHF.

To note about this clone: The read terminates 3 residues before the CDR3 end, so the remaining end is supplied by the germline J gene. The chain uses TRBV30 and TRBJ2-2, with D maybe TRBD1 (5 bases). The V end lost 4 bases, the J end lost 6 bases, and 9 bases lay between the germline ends. The CDR3 loop spans 12 amino acids. The germline V gene encodes CDR1 GTSNPN and CDR2 SVGIG (reference sequence). The CDR3 is CAWNARAGELFF. The sequenced part of the CDR3 DNA is TGTGCCTGGAATGCCAGGGCCGGGGAG. Looking up the rest from reference TRBV30 and TRBJ2-2 gives the full variable domain: SQTIHQWPATLVQPVGSPLSLECTVEGTSNPNLYWYRQAAGRGLQLLFYSVGIGQISSEVPQNLSASRPQDRQFILSSKKLLLSDSGFYLCAWNARAGELFFGEGSRLTVL.

Note on this clone: The CDR3 extends 3 residues past the end of the read, so its final part is completed from the germline J gene. This rearrangement joins TRBV12-3 or TRBV12-4 to TRBJ2-7, with D maybe TRBD2 (6 bases). The V end lost 5 bases, the J end lost 3 bases, and 11 bases lay between the germline ends. This CDR3 contains 13 residues. CDR3 DNA, as far as it was read: TGTGCCAGCAGTCCCCCCGGGGGCTACGAG. This encodes CASSPPGGYE. From start to end, the CDR3 is CASSPPGGYEQYF.

Remarks on this clone: The DNA ends 3 residues before the CDR3 does, and the rest of the CDR3 is filled in from the germline J gene. The chain couples TRBV10-3 to TRBJ2-2; 10 bases align to TRBD2. The germline gives CDR1 ENHRY, CDR2 SYGVKD. This CDR3 is built from 15 residues. After removal of 9 bases from V and 0 bases from J, the junction contained 4 bases not matched to a gene. Incomplete CDR3 DNA: TGTGCCATGAGAACTAGCGGGGCGAACACCGGGGAG. Its translation is CAMRTSGANTGE. The whole CDR3 sequence is CAMRTSGANTGELFF.

With respect to this clone: The CDR3 extends 3 residues past the end of the read, so its final part is completed from the germline J gene. The rearrangement joins TRBV28 to TRBJ2-1; D is ambiguous. This CDR3 spans 13 amino acids. Per germline, CDR1 MDHEN and CDR2 SYDVKM. Deletions cut 2 bases from V and 7 bases from J, with 9 bases between. CDR3 DNA (partial): TGTGCCAGCAGTTTAGTAGAATCAAATGAG. As protein: CASSLVESNE. The whole CDR3 protein is CASSLVESNEQFF.